A selection of T cell receptor beta chains follows, all from one sample in a study of metastatic and nonmetastatic thyroid tumors. TCRdb re-called clones via MiXCR from the PCR reads. The table includes roughly 48,000 clones, around a sixth detected once. Sequenced input: blood. These receptors all come from a female donor with papillary thyroid cancer or a benign thyroid nodule (not recorded which). Some clones in this sample may be carry-over from other donors' samples. The CDR3 runs from the conserved cysteine through the conserved F or W. A D gene is named only where the DNA matches it firmly. Rows may omit the clone size; those that give it use once, few, many or a size class.

CDR3 length: 17; clone size: many; V gene: TRBV7-3; D gene: -; J gene: TRBJ2-3; CDR3 DNA: TGTGCCAGCAGCTTAAATCCCCCGGGACTTACCACAGATACGCAGTATTTT; CDR3 protein: CASSLNPPGLTTDTQYF
CDR3 length: 15; clone size: few; V gene: TRBV6-1; D gene: -; J gene: TRBJ2-1; CDR3 DNA: TGTGTCAGCATCCACACTACCAGCTCCTACAATGAGCAGTTCTTC; CDR3 protein: CVSIHTTSSYNEQFF
CDR3 length: 11; clone size: few; V gene: TRBV28; D gene: -; J gene: TRBJ2-7; CDR3 DNA: TGTGCCAGCAGTTCACAGGTTTGGCATTACTTC; CDR3 protein: CASSSQVWHYF
CDR3 length: 14; clone size: -; V gene: TRBV12-3/TRBV12-4; D gene: -; J gene: TRBJ1-2; CDR3 DNA: TGTGCCAGCAGTTTAGGCGGGACTGAGTGTGGCTACACCTTC; CDR3 protein: CASSLGGTECGYTF
CDR3 length: 16; clone size: many; V gene: TRBV5-8; D gene: -; J gene: TRBJ2-2; CDR3 DNA: TGTGCCAGCAGCTTGGTCGCCGGGTGGCACACCGGGGAGCTGTTTTTT; CDR3 protein: CASSLVAGWHTGELFF
CDR3 length: 12; clone size: many; V gene: TRBV7-9; D gene: -; J gene: TRBJ2-3; CDR3 DNA: TGTGCCAGCAGCTTTCGGAGTGATACGCAGTATTTT; CDR3 protein: CASSFRSDTQYF
CDR3 length: 12; clone size: few; V gene: TRBV28; D gene: -; J gene: TRBJ2-7; CDR3 DNA: TGTGCCAGCGGAGTAAGAACCTACGAGAAGTACTTC; CDR3 protein: CASGVRTYEKYF
CDR3 length: 18; clone size: few; V gene: TRBV6-2/TRBV6-3; D gene: TRBD1; J gene: TRBJ1-6; CDR3 DNA: TGTGCCAGCAGTTACACCTGGACAGGGGGCCTTCGGCGTTCACCCCTCCACTTT; CDR3 protein: CASSYTWTGGLRRSPLHF
CDR3 length: 15; clone size: few; V gene: TRBV12-3/TRBV12-4; D gene: -; J gene: TRBJ2-1; CDR3 DNA: TGTGCCAGCAGGGCAGTACAGAGTACCTACAATGAGCAGTTTTTC; CDR3 protein: CASRAVQSTYNEQFF
CDR3 length: 17; clone size: many; V gene: TRBV30; D gene: -; J gene: TRBJ1-4; CDR3 DNA: TGTGCCTGGAGGTTTGGACAACCGGGACGCTGGAGTGAAAAACTGTTTTTT; CDR3 protein: CAWRFGQPGRWSEKLFF
CDR3 length: 13; clone size: many; V gene: TRBV28; D gene: -; J gene: TRBJ1-2; CDR3 DNA: TGTGCCAGCAGTGTACCAGGCCGGTACGGCTACACCTTC; CDR3 protein: CASSVPGRYGYTF
CDR3 length: 15; clone size: many; V gene: TRBV7-9; D gene: TRBD1; J gene: TRBJ2-1; CDR3 DNA: TGTGCCAGCAGCATTGGACAGGTGCCCTACAATGAGCAGTTCTTC; CDR3 protein: CASSIGQVPYNEQFF
CDR3 length: 17; clone size: many; V gene: TRBV5-1; D gene: TRBD2; J gene: TRBJ2-6; CDR3 DNA: TGCGCCAGCAGGCCGGGACTACTCATCTCTGGGGCCAACGTCCTGACTTTC; CDR3 protein: CASRPGLLISGANVLTF
CDR3 length: 18; clone size: many; V gene: TRBV6-2/TRBV6-3; D gene: TRBD2; J gene: TRBJ2-3; CDR3 DNA: TGTGCCAGCAGTCGAGTCCGGACTAGCGGGGTGTCCACAGATACGCAGTATTTT; CDR3 protein: CASSRVRTSGVSTDTQYF
CDR3 length: 14; clone size: many; V gene: TRBV20-1; D gene: -; J gene: TRBJ2-1; CDR3 DNA: TGCAGTGCTAGAGAGTCCGGCTCCTACAATGAGCAGCTCTTC; CDR3 protein: CSARESGSYNEQLF
CDR3 length: 15; clone size: many; V gene: TRBV3-1; D gene: TRBD2; J gene: TRBJ2-7; CDR3 DNA: TGTGCCAGCAGCCTAAGGACTAGCGGGAGTTCAGAGCAGTACTTC; CDR3 protein: CASSLRTSGSSEQYF
CDR3 length: 16; clone size: few; V gene: TRBV28; D gene: TRBD2; J gene: TRBJ2-3; CDR3 DNA: TGTGCCAGCAGTAAAGCCGGGACTAGCGTTGGAGATACGCAGTATTTT; CDR3 protein: CASSKAGTSVGDTQYF
CDR3 length: 13; clone size: many; V gene: TRBV7-9; D gene: -; J gene: TRBJ1-5; CDR3 DNA: TGTGCCAGCAGCCTCGATAGCAATCAGCCCCAGCATTTT; CDR3 protein: CASSLDSNQPQHF
CDR3 length: 16; clone size: many; V gene: TRBV28; D gene: TRBD1; J gene: TRBJ1-5; CDR3 DNA: TGTGCCAGCAGACCCCGGGACAGGTTTTCCAATCAGCCCCAGCATTTT; CDR3 protein: CASRPRDRFSNQPQHF
CDR3 length: 13; clone size: -; V gene: TRBV6-1; D gene: -; J gene: TRBJ2-1; CDR3 DNA: TGTGCCAGCATTGCTAGCTGTAGAAATGAGCAGTTCTTC; CDR3 protein: CASIASCRNEQFF
CDR3 length: 13; clone size: many; V gene: TRBV6-1; D gene: -; J gene: TRBJ2-2; CDR3 DNA: TGTGCCAGCAGAGGGACAATCACCGGGGAGCTGTTTTTT; CDR3 protein: CASRGTITGELFF
CDR3 length: 14; clone size: -; V gene: TRBV2; D gene: TRBD1; J gene: TRBJ2-7; CDR3 DNA: TGTGCCAGCATACGGACAGGGAGCTACTACGAGCAGTACTTC; CDR3 protein: CASIRTGSYYEQYF
CDR3 length: 14; clone size: many; V gene: TRBV29-1; D gene: TRBD2; J gene: TRBJ2-4; CDR3 DNA: TGCAGCGCCCAGTGGGGGGGGACCAAAAACATTCAGTACTTC; CDR3 protein: CSAQWGGTKNIQYF
CDR3 length: 15; clone size: -; V gene: TRBV19; D gene: TRBD1; J gene: TRBJ2-7; CDR3 DNA: TGTGCCAGTACCATAAAAGGGACAGGATCTTACGAGCATTACTTC; CDR3 protein: CASTIKGTGSYEHYF
CDR3 length: 15; clone size: -; V gene: TRBV5-1; D gene: -; J gene: TRBJ1-1; CDR3 DNA: TGCGCCAGCAGCTTGGATGACGGGAGCTACACTGAAGCTTTCTTT; CDR3 protein: CASSLDDGSYTEAFF
CDR3 length: 11; clone size: -; V gene: TRBV3-1; D gene: TRBD1; J gene: TRBJ1-2; CDR3 DNA: TGTGCCAGCAGCCAAGGGGACAGCCACACCTTC; CDR3 protein: CASSQGDSHTF
CDR3 length: 13; clone size: many; V gene: TRBV20-1; D gene: -; J gene: TRBJ2-7; CDR3 DNA: TGCAGTGCTAGAGAGATAAGCGGCTACGAGCAGTACTTC; CDR3 protein: CSAREISGYEQYF
CDR3 length: 16; clone size: many; V gene: TRBV5-6; D gene: TRBD2; J gene: TRBJ2-1; CDR3 DNA: TGTGCCAGCAGCCTACAAGGACTAGCTCGCTCCAATGAGCAGTTCTTC; CDR3 protein: CASSLQGLARSNEQFF
CDR3 length: 12; clone size: few; V gene: TRBV6-1; D gene: -; J gene: TRBJ1-1; CDR3 DNA: TGTGCCACCCCCGATAGGTCCAACGAAGCTTTCTTT; CDR3 protein: CATPDRSNEAFF
CDR3 length: 15; clone size: many; V gene: TRBV3-1; D gene: -; J gene: TRBJ2-7; CDR3 DNA: TGTGCCAGCAGCCAAGATGGGGTAGCGAGCTACGAGCAGTACTTC; CDR3 protein: CASSQDGVASYEQYF
CDR3 length: 13; clone size: many; V gene: TRBV11-1; D gene: -; J gene: TRBJ1-1; CDR3 DNA: TGTGCCAGCAGCTTAAACATTGGGGGTAGCGCTTTCTTT; CDR3 protein: CASSLNIGGSAFF
CDR3 length: 15; clone size: many; V gene: TRBV7-8; D gene: TRBD2; J gene: TRBJ2-4; CDR3 DNA: TGTGCCAGCAGCTCTACCGGGAGGAGGGAAAACATTCAGTACTTC; CDR3 protein: CASSSTGRRENIQYF
CDR3 length: 16; clone size: -; V gene: TRBV5-1; D gene: -; J gene: TRBJ1-3; CDR3 DNA: TGCGCCAGCAGCTTGGCCTGGGACACCTCTGGAAACACCATATATTTT; CDR3 protein: CASSLAWDTSGNTIYF
CDR3 length: 16; clone size: many; V gene: TRBV3-1; D gene: -; J gene: TRBJ2-7; CDR3 DNA: TGTGCCAGCAGCCAAGTGTTAACGGGACCAACCTACGAGCAGTACTTC; CDR3 protein: CASSQVLTGPTYEQYF
CDR3 length: 15; clone size: many; V gene: TRBV5-4; D gene: -; J gene: TRBJ1-1; CDR3 DNA: TGTGCCAGCAGCACTGCCGGGACTGGGAACACTGAAGCTTTCTTT; CDR3 protein: CASSTAGTGNTEAFF
CDR3 length: 15; clone size: many; V gene: TRBV29-1; D gene: TRBD2; J gene: TRBJ2-4; CDR3 DNA: TGCAGCGTGGCCGGGACCGGGGGGGACAAAAACATTCAGTACTTC; CDR3 protein: CSVAGTGGDKNIQYF
CDR3 length: 16; clone size: many; V gene: TRBV9; D gene: TRBD1; J gene: TRBJ2-2; CDR3 DNA: TGTGCCAGCAGCGTAGCAGGGGGCGGAGACACCGGGGAGCTGTTTTTT; CDR3 protein: CASSVAGGGDTGELFF
CDR3 length: 11; clone size: many; V gene: TRBV5-1; D gene: -; J gene: TRBJ1-1; CDR3 DNA: TGCGCCAGCACTATGGACACTGAAGCTTTCTTT; CDR3 protein: CASTMDTEAFF
CDR3 length: 15; clone size: -; V gene: TRBV2; D gene: -; J gene: TRBJ1-6; CDR3 DNA: TGTGCCAGCAAGGGACAAGTGTTGGTGAATTCACCCCTCCACTTT; CDR3 protein: CASKGQVLVNSPLHF
CDR3 length: 13; clone size: many; V gene: TRBV28; D gene: -; J gene: TRBJ2-2; CDR3 DNA: TGTGCCAGCAGTCCCCGTCACACCGGGGAGCTGTTTTTT; CDR3 protein: CASSPRHTGELFF
CDR3 length: 18; clone size: few; V gene: TRBV28; D gene: -; J gene: TRBJ2-7; CDR3 DNA: TGTGCCAGCAGTTTTAGAAGTCTAGAGGGAGATTTCACCTACGAGCAGTACTTC; CDR3 protein: CASSFRSLEGDFTYEQYF
CDR3 length: 17; clone size: many; V gene: TRBV14; D gene: -; J gene: TRBJ2-3; CDR3 DNA: TGTGCCAGCAGCCCCCGTTCGGGCTTTTCAGGCACAGATACGCAGTATTTT; CDR3 protein: CASSPRSGFSGTDTQYF
CDR3 length: 15; clone size: many; V gene: TRBV2; D gene: -; J gene: TRBJ1-6; CDR3 DNA: TGTGCCAGCAGTGAGGAGAGCCTCTCTGGTTCACCCCTCCACTTT; CDR3 protein: CASSEESLSGSPLHF
CDR3 length: 16; clone size: many; V gene: TRBV6-1; D gene: -; J gene: TRBJ2-3; CDR3 DNA: TGTGCCAGCAGCCTGGGAGGTAGCGGTGCTCTTGCTACGCAGTATTTT; CDR3 protein: CASSLGGSGALATQYF
CDR3 length: 12; clone size: many; V gene: TRBV11-2; D gene: -; J gene: TRBJ2-1; CDR3 DNA: TGTGCCAGCAGCTTTGAAGGGAATGAGCAGTTCTTC; CDR3 protein: CASSFEGNEQFF
CDR3 length: 18; clone size: many; V gene: TRBV4-1; D gene: TRBD2; J gene: TRBJ2-1; CDR3 DNA: TGCGCCAGCAGCCAAGATTCTCTTACGGGAGGGCCTCAGAATGAGCAGTTCTTC; CDR3 protein: CASSQDSLTGGPQNEQFF
CDR3 length: 14; clone size: -; V gene: TRBV19; D gene: -; J gene: TRBJ2-2; CDR3 DNA: TGTGCCAGTAGTGAACAGGTGAACACCTGGGAGCTTTTTTTT; CDR3 protein: CASSEQVNTWELFF